These 2 T cell receptor beta chains were sequenced from one sample in a study of post-analysis software for immune sequencing data. Study-level results: There were several TRBV segments more frequent in patients than controls, and TRBV5-6, TRBV5-1 and TRBV20-1 were among them.

Sequencing libraries made from TCR beta cDNA carried unique molecular identifiers. TCRdb reanalysed the PCR reads using MiXCR and keeps one entry per CDR3 protein. The data contain 380,000 or so distinct CDR3 sequences, 30% to 45% of them singletons. These receptors have no known antigen. Sequenced input: blood. The receptors were sampled from a girl aged 5-17 years with multiple sclerosis.

This chain connects TRBV20-1 to TRBJ1-6; D unclear. V was shortened by 4 bases and J by 2 bases, with 6 bases between the two germline ends. The V gene's germline CDR1 is DFQATT and CDR2 SNEGSKA (reference sequence). The CDR3 runs to 13 residues. CDR3 coding DNA: TGCAGTGCTAAGGACCCCTATAATTCACCCCTCCACTTT. The encoded protein is CSAKDPYNSPLHF.

CDR3 in amino acids: CASSLPVGTAQETQYF. CDR3 bases: TGTGCCAGCAGTTTGCCGGTGGGGACAGCACAAGAGACCCAGTACTTC. The chain employs TRBV28 and TRBJ2-5; 7 positions match TRBD1. CDR3 length equals 16 residues. The V gene end was trimmed by 3 bases and the J gene end by 2 bases; junction bases not matched to a gene: 9. In germline, CDR1 is MDHEN, CDR2 SYDVKM.